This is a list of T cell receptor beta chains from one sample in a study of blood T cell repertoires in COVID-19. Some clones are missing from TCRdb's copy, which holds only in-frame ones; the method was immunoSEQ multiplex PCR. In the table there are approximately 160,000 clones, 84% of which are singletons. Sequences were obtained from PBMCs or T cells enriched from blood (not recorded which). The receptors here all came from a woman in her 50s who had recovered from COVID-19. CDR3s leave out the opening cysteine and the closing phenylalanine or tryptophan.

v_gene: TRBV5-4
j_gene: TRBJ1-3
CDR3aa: ASSPRPGTGLSSGNTIY

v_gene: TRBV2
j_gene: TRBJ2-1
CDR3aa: ASGDHSLNEQF

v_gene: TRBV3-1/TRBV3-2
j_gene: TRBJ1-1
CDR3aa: ASSYRQGLEAF

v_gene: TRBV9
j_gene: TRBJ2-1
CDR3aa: ASSEAGTPPEDEQF

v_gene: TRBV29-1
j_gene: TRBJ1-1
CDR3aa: SVAQGNTEAF

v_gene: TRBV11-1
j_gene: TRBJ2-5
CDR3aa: ASSLAAGEETQY

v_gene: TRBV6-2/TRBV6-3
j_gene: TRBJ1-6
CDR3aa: ASSDVGQGQNSPLH

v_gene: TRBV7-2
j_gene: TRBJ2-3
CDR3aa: ASSLFSHSGVITDTQY

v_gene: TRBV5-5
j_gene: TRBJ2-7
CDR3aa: ASSLGAGSYEQY

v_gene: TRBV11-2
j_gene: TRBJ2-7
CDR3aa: ASSSLRGNFYEQY

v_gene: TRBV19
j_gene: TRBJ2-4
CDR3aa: ASNGGAGNIQY

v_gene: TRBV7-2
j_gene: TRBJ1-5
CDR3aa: ASSLANPGDQPQH

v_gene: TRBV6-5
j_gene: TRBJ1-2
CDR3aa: ATGRGPNYGYT

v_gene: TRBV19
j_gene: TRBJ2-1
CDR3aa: ASRTSGRRDEQF

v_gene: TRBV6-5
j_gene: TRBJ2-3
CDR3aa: ATGQGTQDTQY

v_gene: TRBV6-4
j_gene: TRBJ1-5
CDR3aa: ASLPQH

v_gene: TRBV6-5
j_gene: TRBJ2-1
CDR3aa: ASGRGAGRDEQF

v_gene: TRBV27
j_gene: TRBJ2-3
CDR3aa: ASSLLQTGGTDTQY

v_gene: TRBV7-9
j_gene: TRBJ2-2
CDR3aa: ASSLGQGNTGELF

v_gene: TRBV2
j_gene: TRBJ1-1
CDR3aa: ASSWDRGHTEAF

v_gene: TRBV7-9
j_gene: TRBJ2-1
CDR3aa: ASSLGLLAVTYNEQF

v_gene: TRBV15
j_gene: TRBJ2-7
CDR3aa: ATSLRDRGPYEQY

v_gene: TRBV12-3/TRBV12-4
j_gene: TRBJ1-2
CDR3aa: ASNFQGAGGYT

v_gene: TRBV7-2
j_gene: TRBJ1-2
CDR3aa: ASSPQGQGTAYGYT

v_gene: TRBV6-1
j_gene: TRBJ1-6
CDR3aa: ASSAPGSSSYNSPLH

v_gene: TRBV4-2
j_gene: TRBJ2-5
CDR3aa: ASSQGEAGETQY

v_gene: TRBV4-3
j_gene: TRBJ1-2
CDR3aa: ASSQVAGQPYGYT

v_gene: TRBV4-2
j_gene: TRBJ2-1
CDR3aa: ASSQPQDNEQF

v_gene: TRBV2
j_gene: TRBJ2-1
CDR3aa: ASSLPSGEPPYNEQF

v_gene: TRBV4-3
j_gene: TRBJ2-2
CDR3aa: ASSQDRAGELF

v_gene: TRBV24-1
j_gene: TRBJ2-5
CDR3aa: ATSDLTSGMETQY

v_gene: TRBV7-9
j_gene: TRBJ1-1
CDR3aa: ASSPAWTGGVMNTEAF

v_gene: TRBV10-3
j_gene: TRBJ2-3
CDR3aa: AISGRRREGPDTQY

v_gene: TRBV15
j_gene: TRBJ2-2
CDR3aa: ATSKRSGANTGELF

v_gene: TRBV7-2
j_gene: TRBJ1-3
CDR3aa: ASSSHRGTSGNTIY

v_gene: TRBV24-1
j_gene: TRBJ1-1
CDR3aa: ATSPGRNTEAF

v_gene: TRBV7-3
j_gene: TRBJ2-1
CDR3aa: ASSLGEREYSEQF

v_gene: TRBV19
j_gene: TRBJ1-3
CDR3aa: ASSGSDRGISGNTIY

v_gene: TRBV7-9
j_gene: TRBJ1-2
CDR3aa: ASSARQGTNGYT

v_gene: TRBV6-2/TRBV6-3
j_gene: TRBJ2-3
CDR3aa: ASSYRALTSTDTQY